These T cell receptor beta chains were read from a single sample in a study of blood T cell repertoires in COVID-19. Data came from immunoSEQ multiplex PCR; TCRdb stores just in-frame clones and leaves some out. In the table there are under 500,000 clones, roughly 89% of which are singletons. Sequencing used peripheral blood. These receptors originate from a woman aged 25-40 years with acute or convalescent COVID-19. Each CDR3 is given with its conserved first and last residue. D genes are given only for firm matches. Clone size is stated in some rows and not others, as once, few, many or a class when expanded.

v_gene	j_gene	abundance	d_gene	CDR3nt	CDR3aa
TRBV5-6	TRBJ1-4	-	TRBD1	TGTGCCAGCAGCTCCGGGACAGCAACTAATGAAAAACTGTTTTTT	CASSSGTATNEKLFF
TRBV10-2	TRBJ2-5	once	-	TGCGCCAGCAGTTGGGCTGTCGAGACCCAGTACTTC	CASSWAVETQYF
TRBV28	TRBJ1-6	few	TRBD1	TGTGCCAGCAGCCATCGGACAGGGAATAATTCACCCCTCCACTTT	CASSHRTGNNSPLHF
TRBV27	TRBJ2-7	-	TRBD1	TGTGCCAGCAGTTTACTATCCGGGACAGGGGCTCAAGGTCTCTACGAGCAGTACTTC	CASSLLSGTGAQGLYEQYF
TRBV7-8	TRBJ1-4	-	TRBD1	TGTGCCAGCAGCGCTACAGGGGCTGACGATGAAAAACTGTTTTTT	CASSATGADDEKLFF
TRBV11-2	TRBJ2-7	once	-	TGTGCCAGCAGCTTAAGCGTCAACTCCTACGAGCAGTACTTC	CASSLSVNSYEQYF
TRBV21-1	TRBJ2-7	-	-	TGTGCCAGCAGCAAGAACCGGGAACCTGACGACGAGCAGTACTTC	CASSKNREPDDEQYF
TRBV7-2	TRBJ1-3	-	-	TGTGCCAGCAGCAGCGAGAGCTCTGGAAACACCATATATTTT	CASSSESSGNTIYF
TRBV18	TRBJ2-3	-	-	TGTGCCAGCTCACCTAAAACAGATACGCAGTATTTT	CASSPKTDTQYF
TRBV18	TRBJ2-7	-	-	TGTGCCAGCTCACTCTACAGCCAGGGCACCTACGAGCAGTACTTC	CASSLYSQGTYEQYF
TRBV24-1	TRBJ1-5	-	-	TGTGCCACCAGTGATTGGGGCTCAGCTCAGCCCCAGCATTTT	CATSDWGSAQPQHF
TRBV2	TRBJ2-1	-	TRBD2	TGTGCCAGCGGGGGGGGTACCTTTGCTGAGCAGTTCTTC	CASGGGTFAEQFF
TRBV11-2	TRBJ2-5	-	TRBD2	TGTGCCAGCAGCTCGTCGACTAGCGGCGGGACGTGGACCCAGTACTTC	CASSSSTSGGTWTQYF
TRBV7-3	TRBJ2-1	-	-	TGTGCCAGCAGCACCCAGGGTTTCAATGAGCAGTTCTTC	CASSTQGFNEQFF
TRBV5-1	TRBJ2-2	-	-	TGCGCCAGCTCCGGCAGGGGTGCGACCGGGGAGCTGTTTTTT	CASSGRGATGELFF
TRBV6-5	TRBJ2-7	-	-	TGTGCCAGCAGGGGGGACTCCTCCTACGAGCAGTACTTC	CASRGDSSYEQYF
TRBV13	TRBJ2-3	-	TRBD2	TGTGCCAGCAGCTCTCATGTGACTAGCGGGTCCGATAATACGCAGTATTTT	CASSSHVTSGSDNTQYF
TRBV6-5	TRBJ1-6	once	-	TGTGCCAGCAGGAGCTTGTATTCACCCCTCCACTTT	CASRSLYSPLHF
TRBV28	TRBJ1-4	-	-	TGTGCCACGACCCAGGGGCGCGTCAATAATGAAAAACTGTTTTTT	CATTQGRVNNEKLFF
TRBV6-5	TRBJ2-5	-	-	TGTGCCAGCAGTCGGACAGCCCAAGAGACCCAGTACTTC	CASSRTAQETQYF
TRBV9	TRBJ1-2	-	TRBD1	TGTGCCAGCAGCGGCTCAGGACAGGGGGTCGACTATGGCTACACCTTC	CASSGSGQGVDYGYTF
TRBV4-1	TRBJ1-5	-	-	TGCGCCAGCAGCCAAGATCAGGACAGAAATCAGCCCCAGCATTTT	CASSQDQDRNQPQHF
TRBV4-2	TRBJ2-2	-	-	TGTGCCAGCAGCCAAGATCTGCGGACAACGAACACCGGGGAGCTGTTTTTT	CASSQDLRTTNTGELFF
TRBV7-2	TRBJ2-3	-	-	TGTGCCAGCAGCTTAAGGGGGATAAACACAGATACGCAGTATTTT	CASSLRGINTDTQYF
TRBV14	TRBJ1-1	-	-	TGTGCCAGCAGCCAACGGGATTTGAACACTGAAGCTTTCTTT	CASSQRDLNTEAFF
TRBV28	TRBJ2-5	-	-	TGTGCCAGCAGCCTCGTTGGGCACCCGGGAAGCCGCCAAGAGACCCAGTACTTC	CASSLVGHPGSRQETQYF
TRBV7-9	TRBJ1-2	once	-	TGTGCCAGCAGCTTCACAAGGGGTGACGGCTACACCTTC	CASSFTRGDGYTF
TRBV7-9	TRBJ1-2	-	TRBD1	TGTGCCAGCAGCCGACAGGGCCCCTATGGCTACACCTTC	CASSRQGPYGYTF
TRBV15	TRBJ1-1	-	-	TGTGCCACCAGCAGAGATTTCGGGACAATGAACACTGAAGCTTTCTTT	CATSRDFGTMNTEAFF
TRBV18	TRBJ2-3	-	-	TGTGCCAGCTCACCACAGGGGATCTCCACAGATACGCAGTATTTT	CASSPQGISTDTQYF
TRBV30	TRBJ1-1	-	-	TGTGCCTGGAGTTATTTCAGGAACACTGAAGCTTTCTTT	CAWSYFRNTEAFF
TRBV7-9	TRBJ2-3	-	-	TGTGCCAGCAGCTCCGTAGCGGGACAGGGTGTCCCAGATACGCAGTATTTT	CASSSVAGQGVPDTQYF
TRBV30	TRBJ1-2	once	TRBD1	TGTGCCTGGATCCGGACAGGGGATAACTATGGCTACACCTTC	CAWIRTGDNYGYTF
TRBV29-1	TRBJ1-1	-	-	TGCAGCGTTTCCGGGACAATGAACACTGAAGCTTTCTTT	CSVSGTMNTEAFF
TRBV21-1	TRBJ1-2	-	-	TGTGCCAGCGGGACAGGGGCTAACTATGGCTACACCTTC	CASGTGANYGYTF
TRBV5-1	TRBJ1-1	-	-	TGCGCCAGCAGCAACCAAATCCCGGGGGCGGGGGCTGAAGCTTTCTTT	CASSNQIPGAGAEAFF
TRBV6-5	TRBJ2-1	once	-	TGTGCCAGCAGGGAGGGGTATGAGCAGTTCTTC	CASREGYEQFF
TRBV9	TRBJ2-3	-	-	TGTGCCAGCAGCGTTACAGGGTTGGGAGATACGCAGTATTTT	CASSVTGLGDTQYF
TRBV12-3/TRBV12-4	TRBJ1-3	-	-	TGTGCCAGCTCGCGGCGGGGGCATAACACCATATATTTT	CASSRRGHNTIYF
TRBV5-1	TRBJ2-1	-	TRBD2	TGCGCCAGCAGCTTTCCTAGGGATATAGCGGGGGTCTCCAGACACTACAATGAGCAGTTCTTC	CASSFPRDIAGVSRHYNEQFF
TRBV29-1	TRBJ1-1	-	TRBD1	TGCAGCGTTCTCCTTGTAGGGGGCGTCACTGAAGCTTTCTTT	CSVLLVGGVTEAFF